The text below deals with one T cell receptor beta chain. The sample comes from a study of immune characterization of retroperitoneal liposarcoma. Germline CDR1 is MNHEY and CDR2 is SVGAGI. V shed 5 bases, J shed 4 bases, and the junction held 9 bases outside the gene matches. CDR3 length equals 15 residues. TCRdb re-analysed the PCR reads in MiXCR, keeping a single row per CDR3 protein. The repertoire holds 2,500 to 3,000 distinct CDR3 sequences, with 40% to 50% as singletons. The source is a male donor with retroperitoneal liposarcoma. The sample taken for sequencing was tumor tissue. The V and J genes are TRBV6-5 and TRBJ2-3; 7 bases align to TRBD1. As DNA, the CDR3 is TGTGCCAGCAGTGATTGGACAGGTAGAGCAGATACGCAGTATTTT. Protein sequence: CASSDWTGRADTQYF.